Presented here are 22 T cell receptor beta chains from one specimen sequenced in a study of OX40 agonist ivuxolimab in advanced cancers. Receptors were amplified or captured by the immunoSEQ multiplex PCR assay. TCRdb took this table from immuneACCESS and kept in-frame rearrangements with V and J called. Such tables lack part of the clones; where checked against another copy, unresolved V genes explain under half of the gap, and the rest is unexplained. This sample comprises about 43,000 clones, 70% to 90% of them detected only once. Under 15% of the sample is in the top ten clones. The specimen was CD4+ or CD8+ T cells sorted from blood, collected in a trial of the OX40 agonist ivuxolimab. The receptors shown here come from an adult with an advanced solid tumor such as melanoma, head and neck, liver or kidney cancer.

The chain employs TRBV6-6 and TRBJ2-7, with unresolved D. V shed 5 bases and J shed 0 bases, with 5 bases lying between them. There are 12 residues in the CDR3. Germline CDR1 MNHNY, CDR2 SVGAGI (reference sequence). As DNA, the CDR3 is TGTGCCAGCAGTAGGGACTCCTACGAGCAGTACGTC. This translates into CASSRDSYEQYV.

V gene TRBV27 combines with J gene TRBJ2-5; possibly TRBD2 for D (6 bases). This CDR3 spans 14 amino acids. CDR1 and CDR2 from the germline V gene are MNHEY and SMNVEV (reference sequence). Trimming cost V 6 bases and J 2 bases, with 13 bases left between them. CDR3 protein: CASSSRDSQETQYF. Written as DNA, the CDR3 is TGTGCCAGCAGCTCCCGGGACTCACAAGAGACCCAGTACTTC.

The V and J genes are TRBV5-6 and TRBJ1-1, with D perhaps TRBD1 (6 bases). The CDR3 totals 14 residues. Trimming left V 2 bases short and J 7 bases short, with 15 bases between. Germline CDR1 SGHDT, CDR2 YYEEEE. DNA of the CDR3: TGTGCCAGCAGCTTTACAGGGAGGTCGGTTGAAGCTTTCTTT. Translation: CASSFTGRSVEAFF.

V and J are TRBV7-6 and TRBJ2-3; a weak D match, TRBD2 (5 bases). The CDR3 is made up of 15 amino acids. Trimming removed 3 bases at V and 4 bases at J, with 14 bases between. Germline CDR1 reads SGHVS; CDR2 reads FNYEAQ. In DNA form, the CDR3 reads TGTGCCAGCAGCTTTGCGGCGCGGGTTGCAGATACGCAGTATTTT. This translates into CASSFAARVADTQYF.

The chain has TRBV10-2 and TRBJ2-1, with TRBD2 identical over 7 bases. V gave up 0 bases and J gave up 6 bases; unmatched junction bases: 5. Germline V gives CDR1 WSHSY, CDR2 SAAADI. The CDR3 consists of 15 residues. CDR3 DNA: TGCGCCAGCAGTGAGTCGCCGGGAGGAAGCAATGAGCAGTTCTTC. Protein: CASSESPGGSNEQFF.

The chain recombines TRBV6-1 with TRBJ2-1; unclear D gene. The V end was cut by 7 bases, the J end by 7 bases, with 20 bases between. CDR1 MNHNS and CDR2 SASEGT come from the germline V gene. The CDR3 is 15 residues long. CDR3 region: CASTDFLYVGNEQFF. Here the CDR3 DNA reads TGTGCCAGCACTGACTTCCTCTACGTTGGGAATGAGCAGTTCTTC.

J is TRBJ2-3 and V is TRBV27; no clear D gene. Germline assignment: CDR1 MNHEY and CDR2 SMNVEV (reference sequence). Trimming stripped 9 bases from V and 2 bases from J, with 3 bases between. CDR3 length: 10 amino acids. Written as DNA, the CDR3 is TGTGCCAGTCCCACAGATACGCAGTATTTT. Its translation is CASPTDTQYF.

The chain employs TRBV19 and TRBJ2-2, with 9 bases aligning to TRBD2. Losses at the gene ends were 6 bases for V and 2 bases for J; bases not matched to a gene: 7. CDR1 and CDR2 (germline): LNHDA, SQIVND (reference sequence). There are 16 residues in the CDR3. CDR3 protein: CASRVIGTSNTGELFF. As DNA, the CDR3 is TGTGCCAGTAGGGTCATTGGGACTAGCAACACCGGGGAGCTGTTTTTT.

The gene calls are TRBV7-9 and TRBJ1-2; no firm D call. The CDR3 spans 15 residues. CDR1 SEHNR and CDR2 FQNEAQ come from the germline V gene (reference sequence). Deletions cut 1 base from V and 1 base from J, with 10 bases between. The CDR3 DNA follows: TGTGCCAGCAGCTTAGTGGGCGGAGATAACTATGGCTACACCTTC. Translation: CASSLVGGDNYGYTF. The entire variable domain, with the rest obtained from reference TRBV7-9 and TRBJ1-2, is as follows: DTGVSQNPRHKITKRGQNVTFRCDPISEHNRLYWYRQTLGQGPEFLTYFQNEAQLEKSRLLSDRFSAERPKGSFSTLEIQRTEQGDSAMYLCASSLVGGDNYGYTFGSGTRLTVV.

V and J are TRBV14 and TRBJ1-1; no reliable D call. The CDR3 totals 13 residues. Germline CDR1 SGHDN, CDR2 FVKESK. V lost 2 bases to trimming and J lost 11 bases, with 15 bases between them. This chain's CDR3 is CASSQSVSKSAFF. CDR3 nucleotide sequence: TGTGCCAGCAGCCAAAGTGTATCTAAGTCGGCTTTCTTT. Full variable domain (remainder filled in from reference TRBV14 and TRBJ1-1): EAGVTQFPSHSVIEKGQTVTLRCDPISGHDNLYWYRRVMGKEIKFLLHFVKESKQDESGMPNNRFLAERTGGTYSTLKVQPAELEDSGVYFCASSQSVSKSAFFGQGTRLTVV.

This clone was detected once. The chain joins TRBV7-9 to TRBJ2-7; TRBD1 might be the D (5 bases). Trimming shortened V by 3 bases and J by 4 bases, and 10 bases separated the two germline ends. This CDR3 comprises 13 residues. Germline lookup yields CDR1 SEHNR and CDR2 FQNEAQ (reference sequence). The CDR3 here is CASSFDRSYEQYF. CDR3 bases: TGTGCCAGCAGCTTCGACAGAAGTTACGAGCAGTACTTC.

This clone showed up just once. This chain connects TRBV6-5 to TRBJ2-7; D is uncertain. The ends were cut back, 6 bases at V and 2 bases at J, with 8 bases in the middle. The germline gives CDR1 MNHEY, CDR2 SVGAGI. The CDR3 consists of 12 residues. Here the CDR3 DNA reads TGTGCCAGCAGATCCATCACCTACGAGCAGTACTTC. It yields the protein CASRSITYEQYF.

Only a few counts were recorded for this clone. The CDR3 DNA sequence: TGTGCCAGCAGTTATGGGGGGCTGAACACTGAAGCTTTCTTT. It specifies CASSYGGLNTEAFF. This chain joins TRBV27 and TRBJ1-1; D perhaps matches TRBD1 (6 bases). This CDR3 is 14 amino acids long. Trimming took off 4 bases at V and 0 bases at J, with 9 bases between the two ends. Germline CDR1 MNHEY, CDR2 SMNVEV (reference sequence).

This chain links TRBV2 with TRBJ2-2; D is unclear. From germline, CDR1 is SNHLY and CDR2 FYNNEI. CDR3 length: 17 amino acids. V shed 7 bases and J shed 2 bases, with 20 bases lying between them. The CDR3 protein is CASNETPLGPNTGELFF. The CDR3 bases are TGTGCCAGCAACGAGACACCGCTAGGTCCAAACACCGGGGAGCTGTTTTTT.

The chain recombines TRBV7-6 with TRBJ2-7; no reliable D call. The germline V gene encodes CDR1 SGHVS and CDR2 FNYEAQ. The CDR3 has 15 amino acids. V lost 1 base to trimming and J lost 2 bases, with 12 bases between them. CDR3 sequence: CASSLVQEGAYEQYF. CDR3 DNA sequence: TGTGCCAGCAGCTTAGTCCAGGAAGGAGCCTACGAGCAGTACTTC.

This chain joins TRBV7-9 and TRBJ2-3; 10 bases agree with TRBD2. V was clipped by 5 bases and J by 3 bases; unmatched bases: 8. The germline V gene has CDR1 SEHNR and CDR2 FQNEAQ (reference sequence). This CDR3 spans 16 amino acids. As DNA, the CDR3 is TGTGCCAGCAGCCTGCGACTAGCGGGTGAAACAGATACGCAGTATTTT. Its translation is CASSLRLAGETDTQYF.

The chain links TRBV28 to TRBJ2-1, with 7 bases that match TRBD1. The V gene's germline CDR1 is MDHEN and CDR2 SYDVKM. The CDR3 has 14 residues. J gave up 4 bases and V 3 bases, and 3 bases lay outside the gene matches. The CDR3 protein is CASSFPGQYNEQFF. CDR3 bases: TGTGCCAGCAGTTTCCCGGGACAGTACAATGAGCAGTTCTTC.

For the CDR3, the DNA is TGTGCCAGCAGGCCTTACGTGGACTACAATGAGCAGTTCTTC. Amino acids: CASRPYVDYNEQFF. The chain carries TRBV27 and TRBJ2-1, with unresolved D. Trimming removed 6 bases from V and 3 bases from J, with 12 bases in between. CDR1 and CDR2 (germline): MNHEY, SMNVEV (reference sequence). This CDR3 is built from 14 residues.

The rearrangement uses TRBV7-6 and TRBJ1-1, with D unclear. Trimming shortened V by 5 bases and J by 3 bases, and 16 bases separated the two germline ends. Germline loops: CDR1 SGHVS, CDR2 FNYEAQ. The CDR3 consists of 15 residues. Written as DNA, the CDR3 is TGTGCCAGCAGCGCTAGCCGGGAAAGATACACTGAAGCTTTCTTT. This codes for CASSASRERYTEAFF.

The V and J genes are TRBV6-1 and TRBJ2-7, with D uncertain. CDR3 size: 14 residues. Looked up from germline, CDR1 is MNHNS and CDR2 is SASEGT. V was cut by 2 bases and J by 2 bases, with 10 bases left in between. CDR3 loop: CASSEMHPTYEQYV. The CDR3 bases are TGTGCCAGCAGTGAAATGCACCCGACCTACGAGCAGTACGTC.

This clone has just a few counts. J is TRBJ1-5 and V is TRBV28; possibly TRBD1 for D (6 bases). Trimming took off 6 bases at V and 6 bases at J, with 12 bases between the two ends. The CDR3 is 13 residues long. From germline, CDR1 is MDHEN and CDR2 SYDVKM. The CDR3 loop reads CASSTGRGQPQHF. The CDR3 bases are TGTGCCAGCAGCACAGGGCGAGGTCAGCCCCAGCATTTT.

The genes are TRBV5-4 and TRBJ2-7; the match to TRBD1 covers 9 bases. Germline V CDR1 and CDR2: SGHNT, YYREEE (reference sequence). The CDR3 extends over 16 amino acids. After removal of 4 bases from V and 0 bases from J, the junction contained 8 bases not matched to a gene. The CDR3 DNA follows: TGTGCCAGCAGCAGTTTCGGACAGGGGTACTCCTACGAGCAGTACGTC. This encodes CASSSFGQGYSYEQYV.